Below, 28 T cell receptor beta chains from the same sample are listed, as sequenced in a study of CD8 T cell repertoires and HIV-1 epitope variants. Assay used: immunoSEQ multiplex PCR; TCRdb lists only in-frame clones, some missing. This repertoire shows 4,500 to 5,000 clones, approximately 64% found once; its top ten account for 41%. These receptors are not linked to any known antigen. The sequenced material came from cultured CD8+ T cells derived from PBMCs. The receptor set was obtained from a male donor with HIV.

CDR3 DNA: TGTGCCAGCAGCTTTAGAAGGACCGGGGAGCTGTTTTTT. Translated, it gives CASSFRRTGELFF. The chain carries TRBV11-3 and TRBJ2-2; D unresolved. The CDR3 sequence is 13 residues long. Germline V gives CDR1 SGHNT, CDR2 YENEEA. With 3 bases removed from V and 5 bases from J, the gap between germline ends came to 7 bases. The full variable domain, rest sourced from reference TRBV11-3 and TRBJ2-2, is EAGVVQSPRYKIIEKKQPVAFWCNPISGHNTLYWYLQNLGQGPELLIRYENEEAVDDSQLPKDRFSAERLKGVDSTLKIQPAELGDSAVYLCASSFRRTGELFFGEGSRLTVL.

The chain combines TRBV19 with TRBJ1-2, with D possibly TRBD1 on 5 matching bases. Trimming took off 9 bases at V and 4 bases at J, with 9 bases between the two ends. Germline assignment: CDR1 LNHDA and CDR2 SQIVND (reference sequence). This CDR3 comprises 11 residues. CDR3 region: CASSQGYGYTF. The CDR3 DNA reads as TGTGCCAGCTCTCAGGGCTATGGCTACACCTTC.

This chain links TRBV6-5 with TRBJ1-1; no definite D call. The V end lost 6 bases, the J end lost 1 base, and 9 bases lay between the germline ends. Looked up from germline, CDR1 is MNHEY and CDR2 is SVGAGI. CDR3 length: 13 residues. The CDR3 DNA reads as TGTGCCAGCAGGGAAAATGGGAACACTGAAGCTTTCTTT. Its translation is CASRENGNTEAFF.

This chain links TRBV6-5 with TRBJ2-2, with D possibly being TRBD1 (5 bases). This CDR3 has 14 amino acids. Per germline, CDR1 MNHEY and CDR2 SVGAGI. The V end was cut by 0 bases, the J end by 5 bases, with 7 bases between. The CDR3 region has the DNA TGTGCCAGCAGTTACTCGCAGGGAACCGGGGAGCTGTTTTTT. Translated, it gives CASSYSQGTGELFF.

This clone was seen only once. The chain recombines TRBV27 with TRBJ1-1; a weak D match, TRBD1 (5 bases). The V gene's germline CDR1 is MNHEY and CDR2 SMNVEV (reference sequence). The V and J ends lost 2 bases and 4 bases respectively, with 11 bases between them. The CDR3 has 14 amino acids. CDR3 in DNA: TGTGCCAGCAGTTTAGGGGCAGGGACCACTGAAGCTTTCTTT. Protein: CASSLGAGTTEAFF.

This clone was counted only a few times. The rearrangement uses TRBV6-6 and TRBJ2-7; TRBD2 agrees at 10 bases. This CDR3 region has 15 residues. Germline V lookup: CDR1 MNHNY, CDR2 SVGAGI (reference sequence). With 8 bases clipped from V and 2 bases from J, the junction kept 9 bases outside the gene matches. The CDR3 DNA sequence: TGTGCCAGCCTCGAAGGTCTAGCGGGAGCCTACGAGCAGTACTTC. Its protein is CASLEGLAGAYEQYF.

The chain joins TRBV5-5 to TRBJ1-1; D is uncertain. Germline CDR1 and CDR2: SGHKS and YYEKEE (reference sequence). V lost 0 bases to trimming and J lost 6 bases, with 6 bases between them. This CDR3 contains 12 residues. The CDR3 DNA is TGTGCCAGCAGCTTGGGGTACTCTGAAGCTTTCTTT. This translates into CASSLGYSEAFF.

This clone was counted between two and nine times. The chain uses TRBV10-1 and TRBJ1-4; 7 bases agree with TRBD1. The CDR3 totals 15 residues. The J segment lost 8 bases and the V segment lost 4 bases, leaving 10 bases of the junction unmatched. Germline assignment: CDR1 WNHNN and CDR2 SYGVQD (reference sequence). Written as DNA, the CDR3 is TGCGCCAGCAGTGCCGGACAGGACGGGGCGGAAAAACTGTTTTTT. Protein sequence: CASSAGQDGAEKLFF.

V and J are TRBV4-2 and TRBJ2-7, with D possibly being TRBD2 (6 bases). Trimming removed 5 bases at V and 6 bases at J, with 17 bases between. Germline loops: CDR1 LGHNA, CDR2 YNFKEQ. This CDR3 region has 14 residues. CDR3 sequence: CASSEVTVGGEQYF. CDR3 sequence (DNA): TGTGCCAGCAGCGAAGTAACCGTGGGAGGCGAGCAGTACTTC.

The gene calls are TRBV28 and TRBJ1-1; D is unclear. Germline values: CDR1 MDHEN, CDR2 SYDVKM. Trimming pared 5 bases from V and 4 bases from J, leaving 11 bases between. The CDR3 contains 13 residues. This CDR3 reads CASSTAPSTEAFF. For the CDR3, the DNA is TGTGCCAGCAGTACGGCCCCCTCCACTGAAGCTTTCTTT.

The genes are TRBV7-9 and TRBJ1-2; 10 bases match TRBD1. CDR1 is SEHNR and CDR2 is FQNEAQ in the germline V gene (reference sequence). The CDR3 length is 14 residues. Trimming cost V 5 bases and J 6 bases; bases outside gene matches: 6. CDR3 sequence (DNA): TGTGCCAGCAGCCCGACAGGGGGCCTGGATGGCTACACCTTC. Translating gives CASSPTGGLDGYTF.

The chain links TRBV28 to TRBJ1-2; the match to TRBD1 covers 7 bases. The CDR3 is made up of 12 amino acids. Germline CDR1 and CDR2: MDHEN and SYDVKM. After removal of 5 bases from V and 5 bases from J, the junction contained 2 bases not matched to a gene. The CDR3 region is CASSGQVYGYTF. CDR3 nucleotides: TGTGCCAGCAGTGGACAGGTTTATGGCTACACCTTC.

In nucleotides, the CDR3 is TGTGCCAGCAGTTTTGGGACTAGCGGGAACAATGAGCAGTTCTTC. It yields the protein CASSFGTSGNNEQFF. This chain joins TRBV27 and TRBJ2-1; 13 bases map to TRBD2. This CDR3 contains 15 residues. With 3 bases clipped from V and 5 bases from J, the junction kept 1 base outside the gene matches. In germline, CDR1 is MNHEY, CDR2 SMNVEV (reference sequence).

This CDR3 is CASSTQTNTGELFF. CDR3 sequence (DNA): TGCGCCAGCAGCACTCAGACGAACACCGGGGAGCTGTTTTTT. The chain couples TRBV5-1 to TRBJ2-2, with unresolved D. V dropped 4 bases and J dropped 0 bases, with 7 bases sitting between them. Germline loops: CDR1 SGHRS, CDR2 YFSETQ. There are 14 residues in the CDR3.

The rearrangement links TRBV28 to TRBJ2-7, with 7 nucleotides matching TRBD1. The CDR3 has 13 amino acids. V shed 3 bases, J shed 3 bases, and the junction held 2 bases outside the gene matches. Germline V gene data show CDR1 as MDHEN and CDR2 as SYDVKM. This chain's CDR3 is CASSFRDSYEQYF. As DNA, the CDR3 is TGTGCCAGCAGTTTCCGGGACAGCTACGAGCAGTACTTC.

This clone appeared once. The rearrangement uses TRBV27 and TRBJ2-3; D not certain. Trimming stripped 3 bases from V and 3 bases from J, with 7 bases between. Germline V gives CDR1 MNHEY, CDR2 SMNVEV (reference sequence). The CDR3 covers 13 residues. The CDR3 loop reads CASSFVGTDTQYF. The CDR3 nucleotides read TGTGCCAGCAGTTTCGTCGGTACAGATACGCAGTATTTT.

This chain links TRBV5-5 with TRBJ1-1; D is undetermined. This CDR3 is built from 13 residues. In germline, CDR1 is SGHKS, CDR2 YYEKEE (reference sequence). V shed 4 bases and J shed 3 bases, with 10 bases lying between them. CDR3 loop: CASSLGPYTEAFF. The CDR3 DNA follows: TGTGCCAGCAGCCTTGGACCGTACACTGAAGCTTTCTTT.

The rearrangement uses TRBV10-3 and TRBJ2-7; weak D call: TRBD2 (6 bases). From germline, CDR1 is ENHRY and CDR2 SYGVKD. Trimming cost V 3 bases and J 5 bases, with 14 bases left between them. The CDR3 runs 14 residues. The CDR3 sequence is CAISDIGGPHEQYF. The CDR3 region has the DNA TGTGCCATCAGTGATATCGGGGGTCCCCACGAGCAGTACTTC.

The rearrangement uses TRBV10-3 and TRBJ2-7; TRBD1 matches at 8 bases. The V segment lost 10 bases and the J segment 0 bases; nucleotides outside the gene matches: 2. CDR1 is ENHRY and CDR2 is SYGVKD in the germline V gene. The CDR3 runs to 12 residues. DNA for the CDR3: TGTGCCACCGGGACAGGCTCCTACGAGCAGTACTTC. Protein product: CATGTGSYEQYF.

V and J are TRBV27 and TRBJ2-1; TRBD2 agrees at 8 bases. Germline CDR1 is MNHEY and CDR2 is SMNVEV (reference sequence). This CDR3 is 13 amino acids long. V trimming: 4 bases; J trimming: 6 bases; junction bases outside the gene matches: 2. This CDR3 reads CASSSGTSNEQFF. CDR3 bases: TGTGCCAGCAGTTCAGGGACTAGCAATGAGCAGTTCTTC.

By proportion, this clone is large (0.1 to 1%). This chain links TRBV14 with TRBJ1-1, with 7 positions matching TRBD1. CDR3 length: 11 residues. The germline CDR1 and CDR2 sequences are SGHDN and FVKESK. With V trimmed by 3 bases and J by 11 bases, 3 bases remained unmatched. The CDR3 sequence: CASSQSGGAFF. The CDR3 DNA sequence: TGTGCCAGCAGCCAGTCAGGGGGGGCTTTCTTT.

The CDR3 coding sequence is TGTGCCAGCAGCGTAGTACGGGGGGAACCCAGATTGAACACTGAAGCTTTCTTT. Amino acid sequence: CASSVVRGEPRLNTEAFF. The chain couples TRBV9 to TRBJ1-1; TRBD1 might be the D (5 bases). Between the trimmed V and J ends, which lost 0 bases and 0 bases, there was a span of 18 bases. The CDR3 covers 18 residues. Per the germline V gene, CDR1 is SGDLS and CDR2 is YYNGEE.

This clone was detected only once. The J gene is TRBJ1-4, the V gene TRBV4-3; 8 positions agree with TRBD1. The CDR3 loop spans 15 amino acids. The germline V gene has CDR1 LGHNA and CDR2 YSLEER. The ends lost 3 bases at V and 8 bases at J; junction bases unmatched: 8. The CDR3 loop reads CASSQAGGAEEKLFF. The CDR3 nucleotides read TGCGCCAGCAGCCAGGCAGGGGGCGCCGAGGAAAAACTGTTTTTT.

V is TRBV19 and J is TRBJ2-1; 9 nucleotides match TRBD1. From germline, CDR1 is LNHDA and CDR2 SQIVND (reference sequence). The V gene end was trimmed by 1 base and the J gene end by 2 bases; junction bases not matched to a gene: 0. This CDR3 has 15 amino acids. The CDR3 bases are TGTGCCAGTAGTATAGGGACAGGGGCCTACAATGAGCAGTTCTTC. Translating gives CASSIGTGAYNEQFF.

The V and J genes are TRBV6-5 and TRBJ2-7; D is undetermined. The V end was cut by 0 bases, the J end by 0 bases, with 9 bases between. CDR3 size: 15 residues. Germline CDR1 and CDR2: MNHEY and SVGAGI. Written as DNA, the CDR3 is TGTGCCAGCAGTTACTCGTTACTGAGCTCCTACGAGCAGTACTTC. It encodes CASSYSLLSSYEQYF.

The rearrangement joins TRBV13 to TRBJ1-1; 12 nucleotides match TRBD1. Trimming removed 4 bases from V and 4 bases from J; junction bases left unmatched: 4. The CDR3 has 15 amino acids. The germline V gene has CDR1 PRHDT and CDR2 FYEKMQ (reference sequence). CDR3 region: CASSSGQGAGTEAFF. In nucleotides, the CDR3 is TGTGCCAGCAGCTCGGGACAGGGGGCGGGCACTGAAGCTTTCTTT.

This chain joins TRBV6-1 and TRBJ1-1, with D uncertain. Per the germline V gene, CDR1 is MNHNS and CDR2 is SASEGT. The V end lost 7 bases, the J end lost 11 bases, and 17 bases lay between the germline ends. The CDR3 consists of 12 residues. CDR3 region: CASTEGLRGAFF. The CDR3 coding sequence is TGTGCCAGCACCGAAGGACTTAGAGGGGCTTTCTTT.

With regard to this clone: Other DNA sequences in the same sample also yield this CDR3. The chain couples TRBV7-9 to TRBJ2-7, with D possibly being TRBD1 or TRBD2 (5 bases each). Germline V gene lookup returns CDR1 SEHNR and CDR2 FQNEAQ (reference sequence). V was clipped by 5 bases and J by 0 bases, with 17 bases between them. The CDR3 runs to 16 residues. The CDR3 region is CASSVGDGRTSYEQYF. The CDR3 bases are TGTGCCAGCAGCGTAGGGGACGGCAGGACCTCCTACGAGCAGTACTTC.